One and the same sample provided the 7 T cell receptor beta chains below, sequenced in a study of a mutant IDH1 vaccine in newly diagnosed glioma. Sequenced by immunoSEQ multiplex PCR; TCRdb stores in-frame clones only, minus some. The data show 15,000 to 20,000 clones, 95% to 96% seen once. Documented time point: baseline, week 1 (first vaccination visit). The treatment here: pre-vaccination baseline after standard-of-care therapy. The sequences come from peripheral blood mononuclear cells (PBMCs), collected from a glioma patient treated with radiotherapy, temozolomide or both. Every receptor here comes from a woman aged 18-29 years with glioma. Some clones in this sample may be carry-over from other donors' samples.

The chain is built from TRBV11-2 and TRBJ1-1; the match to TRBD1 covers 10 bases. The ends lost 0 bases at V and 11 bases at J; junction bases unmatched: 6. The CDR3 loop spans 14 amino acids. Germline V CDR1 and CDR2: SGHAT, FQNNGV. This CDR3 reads CASSLDGDRGKAFF. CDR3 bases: TGTGCCAGCAGCTTAGATGGGGACAGGGGTAAGGCTTTCTTT.

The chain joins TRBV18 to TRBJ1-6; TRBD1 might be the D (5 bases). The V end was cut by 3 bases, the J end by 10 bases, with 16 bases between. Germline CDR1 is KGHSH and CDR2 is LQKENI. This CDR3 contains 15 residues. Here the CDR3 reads CASSPSANGGSPLHF. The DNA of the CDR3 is TGTGCCAGCTCACCGTCCGCCAATGGGGGGTCACCCCTCCACTTT.

The CDR3 DNA reads TGTGCCAGCAGCAGCGGGACGCACTATGGCTACACCTTC. Protein: CASSSGTHYGYTF. V and J are TRBV6-5 and TRBJ1-2; weak D call: TRBD1 (5 bases). There are 13 residues in the CDR3. The germline V and J ends were trimmed by 6 bases and 3 bases, with 11 bases remaining between them. Germline V lookup: CDR1 MNHEY, CDR2 SVGAGI.

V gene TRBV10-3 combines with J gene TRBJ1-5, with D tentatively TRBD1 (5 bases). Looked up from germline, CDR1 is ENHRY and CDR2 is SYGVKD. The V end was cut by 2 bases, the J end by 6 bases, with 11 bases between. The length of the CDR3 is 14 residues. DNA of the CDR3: TGTGCCATCAGTGAGGGGGGAGCGGGTCAGCCCCAGCATTTT. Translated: CAISEGGAGQPQHF.

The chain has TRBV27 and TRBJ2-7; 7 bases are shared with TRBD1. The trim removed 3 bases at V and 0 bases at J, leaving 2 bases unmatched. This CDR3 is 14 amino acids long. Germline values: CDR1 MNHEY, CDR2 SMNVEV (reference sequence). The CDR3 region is CASSFYRGSYEQYF. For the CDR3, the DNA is TGTGCCAGCAGTTTTTACAGGGGCTCCTACGAGCAGTACTTC.

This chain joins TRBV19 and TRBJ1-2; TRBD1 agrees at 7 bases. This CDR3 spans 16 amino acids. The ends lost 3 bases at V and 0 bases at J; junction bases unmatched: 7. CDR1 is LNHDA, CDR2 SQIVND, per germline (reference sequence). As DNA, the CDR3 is TGTGCCAGTAGTATCCCAGGGGGGATCACTAACTATGGCTACACCTTC. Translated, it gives CASSIPGGITNYGYTF.

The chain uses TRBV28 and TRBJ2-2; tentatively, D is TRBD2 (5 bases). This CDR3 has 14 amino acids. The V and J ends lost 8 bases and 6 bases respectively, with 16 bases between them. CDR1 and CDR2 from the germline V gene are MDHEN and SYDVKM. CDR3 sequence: CASLNQDLPGELFF. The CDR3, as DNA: TGTGCCAGCCTCAACCAGGACTTGCCCGGGGAGCTGTTTTTT. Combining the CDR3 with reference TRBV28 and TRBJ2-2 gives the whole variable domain DVKVTQSSRYLVKRTGEKVFLECVQDMDHENMFWYRQDPGLGLRLIYFSYDVKMKEKGDIPEGYSVSREKKERFSLILESASTNQTSMYLCASLNQDLPGELFFGEGSRLTVL.